This T cell receptor (beta chain) comes out of a study of blood T cell repertoires in COVID-19. Assay used: immunoSEQ multiplex PCR; TCRdb lists only in-frame clones, some missing. The data show 150,000 to 200,000 clones, approximately 86% seen once. This CDR3 comprises 14 residues. Unmatched junction bases numbered 1, after V lost 2 bases and J lost 7 bases. The germline CDR1 and CDR2 sequences are SGDLS and YYNGEE. The receptor's source is a man between 60 and 75 years old with acute or convalescent COVID-19. Material: peripheral blood. The rearrangement uses TRBV9 and TRBJ1-5; 12 nucleotides align to TRBD1. CDR3 nucleotide sequence: TGTGCCAGCAGCGTTGGGACAGGGGGCCAGCCCCAGCATTTT. It is translated as CASSVGTGGQPQHF.